Below, 11 T cell receptor beta chains from the same sample are listed, as sequenced in a study of long-term antiretroviral therapy in people with HIV. Running of the v3.0 immunoSEQ assay took place at survey level. Profiling relied on immunoSEQ multiplex PCR, and the TCRdb table lists in-frame clones only, not all of them. The sample carries about 24,000 clones, 80% to 90% recorded once. The sequenced sample was unsorted PBMCs, obtained 1.8 years before starting antiretroviral therapy. These TCRs come from a man in his forties or fifties with HIV.

V and J are TRBV2 and TRBJ1-2; D perhaps matches TRBD1 (5 bases). Germline values: CDR1 SNHLY, CDR2 FYNNEI. V lost 6 bases, J lost 4 bases, and 6 bases lay in between. The CDR3 runs 11 residues. The CDR3 DNA sequence: TGTGCCAGCAGCCAGGGCTATGGCTACACCTTC. The encoded protein is CASSQGYGYTF.

A few counts support this clone. The chain has TRBV29-1 and TRBJ2-7; D remains unclear. The CDR3 consists of 12 residues. Trimming left V 4 bases short and J 5 bases short, with 12 bases between. Germline CDR1 and CDR2: SQVTM and ANQGSEA. CDR3 protein: CSVVSGDNEQYF. The CDR3 nucleotides read TGCAGCGTTGTATCTGGAGATAACGAGCAGTACTTC.

The chain links TRBV11-3 to TRBJ2-1, with 7 bases matching TRBD1. After removal of 5 bases from V and 0 bases from J, the junction contained 4 bases not matched to a gene. Per germline, CDR1 SGHNT and CDR2 YENEEA. The CDR3 totals 15 residues. CDR3 sequence (DNA): TGTGCCAGCAGCATCCGGACAGGCTCCTACAATGAGCAGTTCTTC. As protein: CASSIRTGSYNEQFF.

The chain uses TRBV4-3 and TRBJ2-3; D is tentatively TRBD1 or TRBD2 (5 bases each). Germline-derived CDR1 and CDR2 are LGHNA and YSLEER. Trimming left V 0 bases short and J 6 bases short, with 19 bases between. The CDR3 loop spans 17 amino acids. The CDR3: CASSQDPGPRASDTQYF. In nucleotides, the CDR3 is TGCGCCAGCAGCCAAGATCCGGGGCCCCGGGCTTCGGATACGCAGTATTTT.

The count of this clone is one. V gene TRBV27 combines with J gene TRBJ2-7; D is possibly TRBD2 (6 bases). Trimming pared 2 bases from V and 1 base from J, leaving 6 bases between. The V gene's germline CDR1 is MNHEY and CDR2 SMNVEV (reference sequence). The CDR3 has 13 residues. CDR3: CASSLAGSYEQYF. CDR3 nucleotide sequence: TGTGCCAGCAGTTTAGCGGGATCCTACGAGCAGTACTTC.

This chain's CDR3 is CASSDPRALAGGYTF. CDR3 bases: TGTGCCAGCAGTGACCCCAGGGCGTTGGCTGGCGGCTACACCTTC. The chain joins TRBV2 to TRBJ1-2, with a possible D match to TRBD1 (5 bases). CDR1 SNHLY and CDR2 FYNNEI come from the germline V gene. Trimming left V 3 bases short and J 8 bases short, with 19 bases between. The CDR3 is 15 residues long.

The chain is built from TRBV5-1 and TRBJ2-3, with 10 bases that match TRBD1. The CDR3 extends over 16 amino acids. In germline, CDR1 is SGHRS, CDR2 YFSETQ. The V gene end was trimmed by 0 bases and the J gene end by 4 bases; junction bases not matched to a gene: 5. Here the CDR3 DNA reads TGCGCCAGCAGCTTGGCTCGGGACAGGGGTGCAGATACGCAGTATTTT. Translation gives CASSLARDRGADTQYF.

The chain is built from TRBV6-6 and TRBJ2-1; 8 bases match TRBD1. V lost 4 bases and J lost 2; bases outside the gene matches: 7. Per germline, CDR1 MNHNY and CDR2 SVGAGI (reference sequence). The CDR3 extends over 16 amino acids. The CDR3 spells CASSSRQGSTYNEQFF. In DNA form, the CDR3 reads TGTGCCAGCAGTTCTAGACAGGGGTCTACCTACAATGAGCAGTTCTTC.

This clone has more than one count but fewer than ten. The chain combines TRBV30 with TRBJ1-5; no reliable D call. CDR1 GTSNPN and CDR2 SVGIG come from the germline V gene (reference sequence). CDR3 size: 13 residues. Trimming removed 3 bases from V and 3 bases from J, with 9 bases in between. The CDR3 is CAWSESYNQPQHF. The CDR3 DNA follows: TGTGCCTGGAGCGAGTCTTACAATCAGCCCCAGCATTTT.

The chain has TRBV5-1 and TRBJ1-1; 8 bases line up with TRBD1. J was trimmed by 2 bases and V by 3 bases; bases with no gene match: 6. The CDR3 covers 15 residues. From germline, CDR1 is SGHRS and CDR2 YFSETQ. For the CDR3, the DNA is TGCGCCAGCAGCTCGCAGGGGGCAGGTAACACTGAAGCTTTCTTT. It translates to CASSSQGAGNTEAFF.

This rearrangement joins TRBV15 to TRBJ1-2; the D is unclear. This CDR3 region has 16 residues. Germline CDR1 reads LNHNV; CDR2 reads YYDKDF (reference sequence). V was pared by 4 bases and J by 0 bases, with 15 bases between. The CDR3 nucleotides read TGTGCCACCAGCATTTCCGGGTCCCGCTCTAACTATGGCTACACCTTC. Its protein product is CATSISGSRSNYGYTF.